The present entry profiles one TCR beta chain with its context. Its matching antigen is unknown. This specimen belongs to a study of cytotoxic CD8 clonotypes in ibrutinib-treated CLL. Across the whole study: Response was recorded as partial in some 24 patients and complete in 2; at median about 6 years, approximately 15 remained remitted and about 12 had progressed. The authors obtained response samples at a median of about eleven months of treatment, range 6 to 36. General study points: The study found baseline clonality above age-matched healthy donors, tracking circulating CD8+ T-cell counts. Clonality rose at ibrutinib response and fell back toward baseline at progression.

The data were produced by immunoSEQ multiplex PCR, yet TCRdb's version contains in-frame clones alone and is incomplete. The sample comprises about 30,000 clones, around 60% of which are singletons, and around 5% rests with the top ten. The sequenced sample was PBMCs, obtained before ibrutinib treatment. The TCR sequence derives from a human donor with chronic lymphocytic leukemia.

The chain's CDR3 is CASSLSGSTRDSQHF. The CDR3 DNA reads as TGTGCCAGCAGCTTAAGTGGAAGTACGCGAGACAGCCAGCATTTT. The chain carries TRBV11-2 and TRBJ1-5; a possible D gene is TRBD1 (5 bases). The V end was cut by 2 bases, the J end by 12 bases, with 20 bases between. This CDR3 has 15 amino acids. Germline loops: CDR1 SGHAT, CDR2 FQNNGV.